This T cell receptor beta chain is drawn from a study of tissue T cells after allogeneic stem cell transplantation. General study findings and limits: Blood and spleen captured only part of the tissue TCR repertoire.

Trimming removed 3 bases at V and 2 bases at J, with 9 bases between. The CDR3 extends over 13 amino acids. Germline V lookup: CDR1 GKSSPN, CDR2 SITVG. Only in-frame clones appear in the TCRdb table, and some are missing; sequencing was by immunoSEQ multiplex PCR. Among over 45,000 clones listed, around 70% were seen once. As for this clone: As yet, its antigen is unknown. The genes and germline here are from mouse. The read falls 1 residue short of the CDR3 end, and the missing part is taken from the germline J gene.

Sequenced sample: sorted cells pooled from one or two spleens. The sequence derives from a pool of C57BL/6 mice in good health. The chain employs TRBV31 and TRBJ2-5; no clear D gene. CDR3 DNA (partial): TGTGCCTGGAGCCCGGATTCCCAAGACACCCAGTAC. The encoded protein is CAWSPDSQDTQY. The entire CDR3 is CAWSPDSQDTQYF.